This T cell receptor (beta chain) was obtained from a study of blood T cell repertoires in COVID-19. Sequenced by immunoSEQ multiplex PCR; TCRdb stores in-frame clones only, minus some. The data contain 150,000 to 190,000 clones, approximately 73% of them singletons. The CDR3 is 16 residues long. The V segment lost 2 bases and the J segment 1 base; nucleotides outside the gene matches: 5. The germline gives CDR1 MNHEY, CDR2 SVGAGI. The chain joins TRBV6-5 to TRBJ2-3, with 8 bases aligning to TRBD1. The origin of this receptor is a woman older than 75 with acute or convalescent COVID-19. Sequencing input: peripheral blood. CDR3 bases: TGTGCCAGCAGTTACGACCCGGGACAGGGCACAGATACGCAGTATTTT. This encodes CASSYDPGQGTDTQYF.